This T cell receptor (beta chain) was obtained from a study of blood T cell repertoires in COVID-19. The wider study: Sites in the United States, Italy and Spain provided acute and convalescent COVID-19 samples. The analysed material was cDNA or gDNA that came from T cells, B-cell-depleted T cells, or PBMCs.

The age range of participants was 18 to 89 years, with residence in about two dozen US areas. The method was immunoSEQ multiplex PCR; TCRdb's version includes in-frame clones alone and lacks a portion of them. The top ten clones hold around 4.2% of a sample with some 290,000 clones, more than 90% of them seen once. Germline CDR1 SGHDN, CDR2 FVKESK. This CDR3 has 16 amino acids. V lost 0 bases and J lost 9; bases outside the gene matches: 12. This rearrangement joins TRBV14 to TRBJ1-2, with 8 bases matching TRBD1. The TCR sequence derives from a woman aged 25 to 39 who had been exposed to COVID-19. Sequenced material: PBMCs or T cells enriched from blood (not recorded which). CDR3 residues: CASSQDRQGRFSSYTF. CDR3 sequence (DNA): TGTGCCAGCAGCCAAGACCGACAGGGGAGGTTTTCGAGCTACACCTTC.